Each of the 2 T cell receptor beta chains below was sequenced from the same sample in a study of control samples from healthy donors and cancer patients. Sequencing was performed with immunoSEQ multiplex PCR; in TCRdb, only in-frame clones are kept and a portion is missing. Among 70,000 to 80,000 clones listed, roughly 87% were seen once. Sequenced material: blood. These receptors were collected from a woman in her forties or fifties in good health.

The chain employs TRBV29-1 and TRBJ2-5; D unclear. Trimming pared 2 bases from V and 4 bases from J, leaving 2 bases between. CDR1 is SQVTM and CDR2 is ANQGSEA in the germline V gene. This CDR3 is 10 amino acids long. CDR3 sequence reads: CSVEIETQYF. For the CDR3, the DNA is TGCAGCGTTGAAATAGAGACCCAGTACTTC.

The V and J genes are TRBV7-2 and TRBJ1-6, with D hard to call. Per the germline V gene, CDR1 is SGHTA and CDR2 is FQGNSA. Trimming cost V 3 bases and J 10 bases, with 10 bases left between them. The CDR3 extends over 13 amino acids. The CDR3 spells CASSFSMESPLHF. The CDR3 DNA reads as TGTGCCAGCAGCTTCTCCATGGAATCACCCCTCCACTTT.